The 9 T cell receptor beta chains below were found in one sample sequenced in a study of human T cells and chemical hapten exposure. TCRdb analysed the RACE reads with MiXCR anew, one entry per CDR3 protein. The repertoire holds 130,000 or so distinct CDR3 sequences, about 11% seen once, with around 2.4% in the top ten. Described time point: patch test 3, about 24 weeks after DPC sensitization. Treatment given: therapeutic diphenylcyclopropenone sensitization with weekly scalp DPC. This specimen was whole blood, taken in connection with sensitization to the hapten diphenylcyclopropenone (DPC). Receptor source: a woman in her fifties or sixties with alopecia areata. Some clones in this sample may be carry-over from other donors' samples.

This clonotype was counted a few times. The chain joins TRBV6-2 or TRBV6-3 to TRBJ1-5, with D unclear. CDR1 and CDR2 from the germline V gene are MNHEY and SVGEGT. The CDR3 is 12 amino acids. Between the trimmed V and J ends, which lost 0 bases and 6 bases, there was a span of 3 bases. CDR3 DNA: TGTGCCAGCAGTTACTCCAGTCAGCCCCAGCATTTT. Amino acid sequence: CASSYSSQPQHF.

This chain connects TRBV15 to TRBJ2-7, with D possibly TRBD1 on 5 matching bases. Germline lookup yields CDR1 LNHNV and CDR2 YYDKDF (reference sequence). V dropped 3 bases and J dropped 3 bases, with 12 bases sitting between them. The CDR3 contains 14 residues. DNA for the CDR3: TGTGCCACCAGCAGGGTCGACAGAGACTACGAGCAGTACTTC. Its translation: CATSRVDRDYEQYF.

This clonotype showed up just a few times. The chain is built from TRBV29-1 and TRBJ2-2; 14 bases match TRBD2. V trimming: 7 bases; J trimming: 3 bases; junction bases outside the gene matches: 10. The CDR3 covers 17 residues. The germline V gene has CDR1 SQVTM and CDR2 ANQGSEA. The CDR3 loop is CSGTGTSGRRDTGELFF. CDR3 coding DNA: TGCAGCGGAACCGGGACTAGCGGGAGACGCGACACCGGGGAGCTGTTTTTT.

This clonotype has only a few counts. The chain joins TRBV27 to TRBJ2-1, with D possibly matching TRBD2 (7 bases). Looked up from germline, CDR1 is MNHEY and CDR2 is SMNVEV (reference sequence). Between the trimmed V and J ends, which lost 1 base and 2 bases, there was a span of 9 bases. There are 15 residues in the CDR3. The CDR3: CASSLFGGPYNEQFF. The DNA of the CDR3 is TGTGCCAGCAGTTTATTCGGGGGGCCCTACAATGAGCAGTTCTTC.

This clonotype was seen at least ten times. The V gene is TRBV5-1, the J gene TRBJ2-5; D may correspond to TRBD1 or TRBD2 (5 bases each). The CDR3 has 14 residues. Trimming shortened V by 4 bases and J by 1 base, and 11 bases separated the two germline ends. CDR1 SGHRS and CDR2 YFSETQ come from the germline V gene. For the CDR3, the DNA is TGCGCCAGCAGCCACCTGGGGGTCCAAGAGACCCAGTACTTC. The encoded protein is CASSHLGVQETQYF.

This clonotype was picked up a small number of times. V gene TRBV2 combines with J gene TRBJ1-1, with 8 bases that match TRBD1. CDR1 SNHLY and CDR2 FYNNEI come from the germline V gene. This CDR3 spans 13 amino acids. The ends lost 5 bases at V and 4 bases at J; junction bases unmatched: 3. In DNA form, the CDR3 reads TGTGCCAGCAGTATTACAGGGGGCACTGAAGCTTTCTTT. It encodes CASSITGGTEAFF.

This clonotype has ten or more counts. J is TRBJ2-5 and V is TRBV29-1, with D possibly being TRBD1 (5 bases). CDR3 size: 12 residues. Trimming took off 5 bases at V and 2 bases at J, with 9 bases between the two ends. Germline CDR1 SQVTM, CDR2 ANQGSEA. As DNA, the CDR3 is TGCAGCGTTTTACAGGTTCAAGAGACCCAGTACTTC. Translation gives CSVLQVQETQYF.

This clonotype was counted many times. The chain employs TRBV7-9 and TRBJ2-1; TRBD2 agrees at 13 bases. Germline lookup yields CDR1 SEHNR and CDR2 FQNEAQ (reference sequence). This CDR3 region has 16 residues. V trimming: 5 bases; J trimming: 7 bases; junction bases outside the gene matches: 8. CDR3 in DNA: TGTGCCAGCAGCCCGACTAGCGGGGGGATCAGGAATGAGCAGTTCTTC. It codes for CASSPTSGGIRNEQFF.

The V and J genes are TRBV27 and TRBJ2-1; a weak D match, TRBD1 (6 bases). V gave up 5 bases and J gave up 0 bases, with 11 bases separating them. In germline, CDR1 is MNHEY, CDR2 SMNVEV (reference sequence). The CDR3 sequence is 15 residues long. The CDR3 DNA is TGTGCCAGCAGTAGACAGGCCGCCTCCTACAATGAGCAGTTCTTC. As protein: CASSRQAASYNEQFF.